Below are 2 T cell receptor beta chains sequenced from a single sample in a study of T cell changes during pregnancy in multiple sclerosis. TCRdb's table, derived via immunoSEQ multiplex PCR, lists solely in-frame clones and lacks some. This sample has more than 45,000 clones, with 94% found just once. This specimen consisted of CD4+ T cells from peripheral blood mononuclear cells, obtained in the first trimester of pregnancy. The receptor set was obtained from a female donor with multiple sclerosis, enrolled in a pregnancy study.

This clone was seen only once. The chain combines TRBV25-1 with TRBJ1-2, with 7 nucleotides matching TRBD1. The CDR3 contains 12 residues. The junction had 10 bases not matched to a gene; V was cut back by 10 bases and J by 8 bases. Germline V gene data show CDR1 as MGHDK and CDR2 as SYGVNS. The CDR3 nucleotides read TGTGCCACCGAAAACCTAGGGGGCGGCTACACCTTC. Protein sequence: CATENLGGGYTF.

Worth noting for this clone: One end of the junction does not line up with germline, which may come from a read error. The chain combines TRBV7-7 with TRBJ2-5; 7 bases fit TRBD1. Germline V gene data show CDR1 as SSHAT and CDR2 as FNYEAQ (reference sequence). The CDR3 is 15 residues long. CDR3 DNA sequence: TGTGCTAGCAGCTTTGGCAGGGGGATTTTGGAGACCCAGTACTTC. This encodes CASSFGRGILETQYF.